Given below is one T cell receptor beta chain in context. No antigen is known for it. This record comes from a study of PD-1 blockade in classical Hodgkin lymphoma. Study details: Patients were administered nivolumab (3 mg/kg intravenously) every 2 weeks. General study findings and limits: With respect to the repertoire differences, their causes, possibly disease activity or prior therapy, remain undefined.

Assay: immunoSEQ multiplex PCR; the TCRdb copy retains only in-frame clones and omits some. The data contain 65,000 to 95,000 clones, roughly nine tenths of them singletons. Every one of the patients relapsed after autologous stem cell transplantation (brentuximab vedotin exposure was variable). Reported best responses ranged across complete response, partial response or progressive disease. The CDR3 extends over 16 amino acids. Germline-derived CDR1 and CDR2 are SGHDT and YYEEEE. V shed 5 bases and J 7 bases; nucleotides not matched to a gene: 14. This specimen was peripheral blood mononuclear cells (PBMCs), taken at baseline. The chain joins TRBV5-6 to TRBJ1-5; 8 bases line up with TRBD1. The sequence derives from a human donor with classical Hodgkin lymphoma. CDR3 nucleotide sequence: TGTGCCAGCAGTTCAAGGCAGAGGACAGGGAACCAGCCCCAGCATTTT. It codes for CASSSRQRTGNQPQHF.